This is a list of T cell receptor beta chains from one sample in a study of T cell responses to AZD1222 COVID-19 vaccine. Sequenced by immunoSEQ multiplex PCR; TCRdb stores in-frame clones only, minus some. The table lists more than 150,000 clones, approximately 91% of them singletons, with 5.5% to 7% in the top ten. This specimen consisted of peripheral blood, obtained after recovery from COVID-19. These receptor sequences come from an adult who had recovered from COVID-19. The CDR3 runs from the conserved cysteine through the conserved F or W. Each record gives: V gene, D gene, clone size, J gene, CDR3 protein, CDR3 DNA. D genes are given only for firm matches. Not every row has a clone size; where given, it reads once, few, many or a size class.

v_gene: TRBV11-2; d_gene: TRBD2; abundance: NA; j_gene: TRBJ2-1; CDR3aa: CASSFLLAGEGQFF; CDR3nt: TGTGCCAGCAGCTTCTTACTAGCGGGAGAGGGGCAGTTCTTC
v_gene: TRBV4-2; d_gene: TRBD1; abundance: NA; j_gene: TRBJ1-5; CDR3aa: CASSQTLQGWVNQPQHF; CDR3nt: TGTGCCAGCAGCCAAACATTACAGGGGTGGGTCAATCAGCCCCAGCATTTT
v_gene: TRBV11-2; d_gene: NA; abundance: NA; j_gene: TRBJ1-1; CDR3aa: CASSLDFSRSTEAFF; CDR3nt: TGTGCCAGCAGCTTGGACTTTTCTCGGAGCACTGAAGCTTTCTTT
v_gene: TRBV2; d_gene: TRBD2; abundance: NA; j_gene: TRBJ2-3; CDR3aa: CASNPGLAGGQDTQYF; CDR3nt: TGTGCCAGCAACCCAGGACTAGCGGGAGGGCAAGATACGCAGTATTTT
v_gene: TRBV9; d_gene: NA; abundance: NA; j_gene: TRBJ2-7; CDR3aa: CASSVVGGASYEQYF; CDR3nt: TGTGCCAGCAGCGTAGTTGGCGGTGCCAGCTACGAGCAGTACTTC
v_gene: TRBV5-5; d_gene: NA; abundance: NA; j_gene: TRBJ1-2; CDR3aa: CASSLGLTLGDGYTF; CDR3nt: TGTGCCAGCAGCTTGGGACTGACGCTTGGGGATGGCTACACCTTC
v_gene: TRBV28; d_gene: TRBD1; abundance: NA; j_gene: TRBJ1-4; CDR3aa: CASSGTGTGANEKLFF; CDR3nt: TGTGCCAGCAGTGGCACCGGGACAGGGGCTAATGAAAAACTGTTTTTT
v_gene: TRBV2; d_gene: NA; abundance: NA; j_gene: TRBJ2-1; CDR3aa: CASNGGPNEQFF; CDR3nt: TGTGCCAGCAACGGGGGGCCCAATGAGCAGTTCTTC
v_gene: TRBV27; d_gene: NA; abundance: NA; j_gene: TRBJ1-5; CDR3aa: CASSPIIGDYSNQPQHF; CDR3nt: TGTGCCAGCAGTCCCATCATAGGGGACTATAGCAATCAGCCCCAGCATTTT
v_gene: TRBV19; d_gene: NA; abundance: NA; j_gene: TRBJ1-1; CDR3aa: CASSITGDEEAFF; CDR3nt: TGTGCCAGTAGTATAACGGGAGATGAGGAAGCTTTCTTT
v_gene: TRBV19; d_gene: NA; abundance: NA; j_gene: TRBJ2-7; CDR3aa: CASPLWGRLHYEQYF; CDR3nt: TGTGCCAGTCCCTTGTGGGGCAGACTGCACTACGAGCAGTACTTC
v_gene: TRBV7-9; d_gene: TRBD1; abundance: NA; j_gene: TRBJ1-1; CDR3aa: CASSVGTGDAEAFF; CDR3nt: TGTGCCAGCAGCGTCGGGACAGGGGACGCTGAAGCTTTCTTT
v_gene: TRBV5-1; d_gene: NA; abundance: NA; j_gene: TRBJ2-2; CDR3aa: CASSQTGTGNTGELFF; CDR3nt: TGCGCCAGCAGCCAAACCGGGACGGGGAACACCGGGGAGCTGTTTTTT
v_gene: TRBV15; d_gene: TRBD2; abundance: NA; j_gene: TRBJ2-1; CDR3aa: CATSRGGKRLASGSYNEQFF; CDR3nt: TGTGCCACCAGCAGAGGCGGGAAGAGATTGGCTAGCGGCTCCTACAATGAGCAGTTCTTC
v_gene: TRBV3-1/TRBV3-2; d_gene: NA; abundance: NA; j_gene: TRBJ1-2; CDR3aa: CASSQGEGGYTF; CDR3nt: TGTGCCAGCAGCCAAGGGGAGGGTGGCTACACCTTC
v_gene: TRBV28; d_gene: NA; abundance: once; j_gene: TRBJ2-3; CDR3aa: CASSPTDTQYF; CDR3nt: TGTGCCAGCAGCCCGACAGATACGCAGTATTTT
v_gene: TRBV3-1/TRBV3-2; d_gene: NA; abundance: NA; j_gene: TRBJ1-5; CDR3aa: CASSQESGRYDQPQHF; CDR3nt: TGTGCCAGCAGCCAAGAAAGCGGGCGGTACGATCAGCCCCAGCATTTT
v_gene: TRBV28; d_gene: TRBD1; abundance: NA; j_gene: TRBJ1-5; CDR3aa: CASSTPGQTNSNQPQHF; CDR3nt: TGTGCCAGCAGTACACCGGGACAGACAAATAGCAATCAGCCCCAGCATTTT
v_gene: TRBV27; d_gene: TRBD2; abundance: NA; j_gene: TRBJ2-3; CDR3aa: CASSDAGLAKDTQYF; CDR3nt: TGTGCCAGCAGTGATGCCGGACTAGCTAAAGATACGCAGTATTTT
v_gene: TRBV27; d_gene: TRBD1; abundance: NA; j_gene: TRBJ1-3; CDR3aa: CASSRDRVSSGNTIYF; CDR3nt: TGTGCCAGCAGCCGGGACAGGGTGTCCTCTGGAAACACCATATATTTT
v_gene: TRBV2; d_gene: TRBD1; abundance: once; j_gene: TRBJ2-3; CDR3aa: CASSLTGITDTQYF; CDR3nt: TGTGCCAGCAGCTTGACAGGGATTACAGATACGCAGTATTTT
v_gene: TRBV14; d_gene: TRBD1; abundance: NA; j_gene: TRBJ2-7; CDR3aa: CASSLRNRDRDPGEQYF; CDR3nt: TGTGCCAGCAGCTTACGGAACCGGGACAGGGATCCTGGCGAGCAGTACTTC
v_gene: TRBV5-5; d_gene: NA; abundance: NA; j_gene: TRBJ1-3; CDR3aa: CASSLRGQISGNTIYF; CDR3nt: TGTGCCAGCAGCTTGCGAGGGCAGATCTCTGGAAACACCATATATTTT
v_gene: TRBV19; d_gene: NA; abundance: NA; j_gene: TRBJ2-1; CDR3aa: CASSTGLSSYNEQFF; CDR3nt: TGTGCCAGTAGTACCGGACTAAGCTCCTACAATGAGCAGTTCTTC
v_gene: TRBV5-8; d_gene: NA; abundance: NA; j_gene: TRBJ2-3; CDR3aa: CASSLGGTSTDTQYF; CDR3nt: TGTGCCAGCAGCTTGGGGGGGACAAGCACAGATACGCAGTATTTT
v_gene: TRBV2; d_gene: NA; abundance: NA; j_gene: TRBJ2-6; CDR3aa: CASRGGSGANVLTF; CDR3nt: TGTGCCAGCAGGGGCGGGTCTGGGGCCAACGTCCTGACTTTC
v_gene: TRBV9; d_gene: TRBD1; abundance: NA; j_gene: TRBJ1-1; CDR3aa: CASSVGVGTGLMNTEAFF; CDR3nt: TGTGCCAGCAGCGTAGGGGTGGGGACAGGGCTCATGAACACTGAAGCTTTCTTT
v_gene: TRBV7-2; d_gene: TRBD1; abundance: NA; j_gene: TRBJ2-7; CDR3aa: CASSSRDRASYEQYF; CDR3nt: TGTGCCAGCAGCTCCCGGGACAGGGCGTCGTACGAGCAGTACTTC
v_gene: TRBV27; d_gene: NA; abundance: once; j_gene: TRBJ2-6; CDR3aa: CASKEPSSGANVLTF; CDR3nt: TGTGCCAGCAAGGAGCCGAGCTCTGGGGCCAACGTCCTGACTTTC
v_gene: TRBV7-9; d_gene: NA; abundance: NA; j_gene: TRBJ1-4; CDR3aa: CASSLAPQGNNEKLFF; CDR3nt: TGTGCCAGCAGCTTAGCGCCCCAGGGGAATAATGAAAAACTGTTTTTT
v_gene: TRBV7-3; d_gene: NA; abundance: NA; j_gene: TRBJ2-1; CDR3aa: CASSPSSSYNEQFF; CDR3nt: TGTGCCAGCAGCCCAAGCAGCTCCTACAATGAGCAGTTCTTC
v_gene: TRBV7-2; d_gene: NA; abundance: NA; j_gene: TRBJ1-1; CDR3aa: CASSLSPATHTEAFF; CDR3nt: TGTGCCAGCAGCTTATCCCCAGCGACGCACACTGAAGCTTTCTTT
v_gene: TRBV29-1; d_gene: TRBD2; abundance: NA; j_gene: TRBJ2-1; CDR3aa: CSVPSGPSSYNEQFF; CDR3nt: TGCAGCGTGCCTAGCGGGCCTAGCTCCTACAATGAGCAGTTCTTC
v_gene: TRBV6-5; d_gene: TRBD1; abundance: NA; j_gene: TRBJ2-1; CDR3aa: CASSSGQGAYNEQFF; CDR3nt: TGTGCCAGCAGTTCAGGACAGGGAGCCTACAATGAGCAGTTCTTC
v_gene: TRBV5-1; d_gene: TRBD1; abundance: NA; j_gene: TRBJ1-1; CDR3aa: CASRPGQVGGLVAFF; CDR3nt: TGCGCCAGCAGGCCGGGACAGGTTGGGGGGTTGGTAGCTTTCTTT
v_gene: TRBV2; d_gene: TRBD1; abundance: NA; j_gene: TRBJ2-5; CDR3aa: CASNLQGVQETQYF; CDR3nt: TGTGCCAGCAACCTACAGGGGGTTCAAGAGACCCAGTACTTC
v_gene: TRBV20-1; d_gene: NA; abundance: NA; j_gene: TRBJ1-4; CDR3aa: CSAAANEKLFF; CDR3nt: TGCAGTGCAGCGGCTAATGAAAAACTGTTTTTT